A selection of T cell receptor beta chains follows, all from one sample in a study of blood T cell repertoires in COVID-19. Assay used: immunoSEQ multiplex PCR; TCRdb lists only in-frame clones, some missing. The repertoire holds roughly 700,000 clones, with 85% to 90% as singletons. What was sequenced was peripheral blood. Receptors originate from a woman between 18 and 29 years old with acute or convalescent COVID-19. Each CDR3 is given with its conserved first and last residue. The order of the fields is V gene, J gene, D gene, CDR3 length, clone size, CDR3 protein, CDR3 DNA. The D gene is left open where the match is weak. Where a row states a size, it is once, few, many or the class of an expanded clone; other rows omit it.

v_gene: TRBV6-5
j_gene: TRBJ1-2
d_gene: TRBD1
len: 14
abundance: NA
CDR3aa: CASRLRGTGEGYTF
CDR3nt: TGTGCCAGCAGACTGCGAGGGACAGGGGAAGGCTACACCTTC

v_gene: TRBV4-2
j_gene: TRBJ2-7
d_gene: TRBD1
len: 15
abundance: once
CDR3aa: CASSQLGQGSYEQYF
CDR3nt: TGTGCCAGCAGCCAATTAGGACAGGGGTCATACGAGCAGTACTTC

v_gene: TRBV6-2/TRBV6-3
j_gene: TRBJ2-1
d_gene: NA
len: 12
abundance: NA
CDR3aa: CASSYSVNEQFF
CDR3nt: TGTGCCAGCAGTTACTCCGTCAATGAGCAGTTCTTC

v_gene: TRBV28
j_gene: TRBJ1-2
d_gene: TRBD1
len: 13
abundance: NA
CDR3aa: CASSKQGSHGYTF
CDR3nt: TGTGCCAGCAGTAAACAGGGGTCGCACGGCTACACCTTC

v_gene: TRBV6-5
j_gene: TRBJ1-1
d_gene: TRBD1
len: 14
abundance: once
CDR3aa: CASSSTGGRTEAFF
CDR3nt: TGTGCCAGCTCATCGACAGGGGGCAGAACTGAAGCTTTCTTT

v_gene: TRBV5-8
j_gene: TRBJ2-7
d_gene: NA
len: 13
abundance: NA
CDR3aa: CASRTAQGYEQYF
CDR3nt: TGTGCCAGCAGAACCGCACAGGGATACGAGCAGTACTTC

v_gene: TRBV4-2
j_gene: TRBJ2-7
d_gene: TRBD1
len: 18
abundance: once
CDR3aa: CASSQDRQGVVISYEQYF
CDR3nt: TGTGCCAGCAGCCAAGATCGGCAGGGGGTGGTAATTTCCTACGAGCAGTACTTC

v_gene: TRBV6-5
j_gene: TRBJ1-5
d_gene: TRBD1
len: 14
abundance: NA
CDR3aa: CASSRTGSNQPQHF
CDR3nt: TGTGCCAGCAGCCGGACAGGGAGCAATCAGCCCCAGCATTTT

v_gene: TRBV12-5
j_gene: TRBJ1-4
d_gene: NA
len: 16
abundance: few
CDR3aa: CASGLRTDTTNEKLFF
CDR3nt: TGTGCTAGTGGACTCCGGACAGATACAACTAATGAAAAACTGTTTTTT

v_gene: TRBV20-1
j_gene: TRBJ1-2
d_gene: NA
len: 14
abundance: NA
CDR3aa: CSASHRVRGYGYTF
CDR3nt: TGCAGTGCCAGTCACAGGGTACGGGGCTATGGCTACACCTTC

v_gene: TRBV28
j_gene: TRBJ1-3
d_gene: NA
len: 15
abundance: NA
CDR3aa: CASSDVGGTGNTIYF
CDR3nt: TGTGCCAGCAGTGACGTGGGGGGGACTGGAAACACCATATATTTT

v_gene: TRBV5-1
j_gene: TRBJ1-3
d_gene: NA
len: 14
abundance: NA
CDR3aa: CASSSGSSGNTIYF
CDR3nt: TGCGCCAGCAGCTCAGGAAGCTCTGGAAACACCATATATTTT

v_gene: TRBV2
j_gene: TRBJ1-4
d_gene: TRBD1
len: 15
abundance: NA
CDR3aa: CASSLQGASNEKLFF
CDR3nt: TGTGCCAGCAGTTTACAGGGGGCCAGTAATGAAAAACTGTTTTTT

v_gene: TRBV4-1
j_gene: TRBJ1-4
d_gene: NA
len: 18
abundance: NA
CDR3aa: CASSQLPWGLRTNEKLFF
CDR3nt: TGCGCCAGCAGCCAACTCCCTTGGGGGCTTAGAACTAATGAAAAACTGTTTTTT

v_gene: TRBV7-2
j_gene: TRBJ2-7
d_gene: TRBD1
len: 14
abundance: NA
CDR3aa: CASSSPDRVYEQYF
CDR3nt: TGTGCCAGCAGCTCCCCAGACAGGGTCTACGAGCAGTACTTC

v_gene: TRBV5-1
j_gene: TRBJ2-7
d_gene: TRBD2
len: 14
abundance: NA
CDR3aa: CASSSGGGTYEQYF
CDR3nt: TGCGCCAGCAGCTCCGGGGGGGGTACCTACGAGCAGTACTTC

v_gene: TRBV28
j_gene: TRBJ1-5
d_gene: NA
len: 15
abundance: NA
CDR3aa: CASSLTRNSNQPQHF
CDR3nt: TGTGCCAGCAGTTTAACCAGAAATAGCAATCAGCCCCAGCATTTT

v_gene: TRBV7-2
j_gene: TRBJ2-2
d_gene: TRBD2
len: 16
abundance: NA
CDR3aa: CASSPLRGRNTGELFF
CDR3nt: TGTGCCAGCAGCCCCCTTCGCGGGAGAAACACCGGGGAGCTGTTTTTT

v_gene: TRBV5-1
j_gene: TRBJ2-5
d_gene: NA
len: 13
abundance: NA
CDR3aa: CASSWTAQETQYF
CDR3nt: TGCGCCAGCAGTTGGACAGCTCAAGAGACCCAGTACTTC

v_gene: TRBV12-3/TRBV12-4
j_gene: TRBJ1-5
d_gene: NA
len: 13
abundance: NA
CDR3aa: CASTGDSNQPQHF
CDR3nt: TGTGCCAGCACCGGAGATAGCAATCAGCCCCAGCATTTT

v_gene: TRBV27
j_gene: TRBJ1-5
d_gene: NA
len: 13
abundance: NA
CDR3aa: CASREGGNQPQHF
CDR3nt: TGTGCCAGCAGAGAGGGGGGCAATCAGCCCCAGCATTTT

v_gene: TRBV2
j_gene: TRBJ2-7
d_gene: NA
len: 14
abundance: once
CDR3aa: CASSEGQFVYEQYF
CDR3nt: TGTGCCAGCAGTGAGGGGCAGTTTGTCTACGAGCAGTACTTC

v_gene: TRBV10-1
j_gene: TRBJ1-2
d_gene: TRBD1
len: 12
abundance: few
CDR3aa: CASWGQGRGYTF
CDR3nt: TGCGCCAGCTGGGGACAGGGCAGAGGCTACACCTTC

v_gene: TRBV2
j_gene: TRBJ2-7
d_gene: TRBD1
len: 14
abundance: NA
CDR3aa: CASSDRTGFNEQYF
CDR3nt: TGTGCCAGCAGTGATCGGACAGGGTTTAACGAGCAGTACTTC

v_gene: TRBV12-5
j_gene: TRBJ1-3
d_gene: NA
len: 15
abundance: few
CDR3aa: CASGLVRNSGNTIYF
CDR3nt: TGTGCTAGTGGTTTGGTGAGGAACTCTGGAAACACCATATATTTT

v_gene: TRBV19
j_gene: TRBJ2-2
d_gene: TRBD1
len: 16
abundance: NA
CDR3aa: CASSTLTGGASGELFF
CDR3nt: TGTGCCAGTAGTACCCTGACAGGGGGCGCGTCGGGGGAGCTGTTTTTT

v_gene: TRBV7-9
j_gene: TRBJ1-1
d_gene: NA
len: 13
abundance: NA
CDR3aa: CASSAQGNTEAFF
CDR3nt: TGTGCCAGCAGCGCTCAGGGGAACACTGAAGCTTTCTTT

v_gene: TRBV19
j_gene: TRBJ2-7
d_gene: TRBD1
len: 13
abundance: once
CDR3aa: CASSPLDRYEQYF
CDR3nt: TGTGCCAGTAGTCCCCTGGACAGGTACGAGCAGTACTTC

v_gene: TRBV6-2/TRBV6-3
j_gene: TRBJ2-7
d_gene: NA
len: 14
abundance: NA
CDR3aa: CASSLQENPHEQYF
CDR3nt: TGTGCCAGCAGTCTACAGGAAAATCCCCACGAGCAGTACTTC

v_gene: TRBV3-1/TRBV3-2
j_gene: TRBJ2-4
d_gene: NA
len: 12
abundance: NA
CDR3aa: CASSANQVIQYF
CDR3nt: TGTGCCAGCAGCGCGAATCAGGTCATTCAGTACTTC

v_gene: TRBV4-2
j_gene: TRBJ1-6
d_gene: TRBD1
len: 16
abundance: NA
CDR3aa: CASSQDKGQGDSPLHF
CDR3nt: TGTGCCAGCAGCCAAGATAAAGGACAGGGGGATTCACCCCTCCACTTT

v_gene: TRBV12-5
j_gene: TRBJ2-7
d_gene: NA
len: 13
abundance: once
CDR3aa: CASGLFGAYEQYF
CDR3nt: TGTGCTAGTGGTTTGTTTGGAGCCTACGAGCAGTACTTC

v_gene: TRBV15
j_gene: TRBJ2-1
d_gene: NA
len: 15
abundance: NA
CDR3aa: CATAPLAAGGNEQFF
CDR3nt: TGTGCCACCGCCCCCTTAGCGGCCGGGGGCAATGAGCAGTTCTTC

v_gene: TRBV11-3
j_gene: TRBJ1-1
d_gene: TRBD1
len: 16
abundance: NA
CDR3aa: CASSLEGGTGKTEAFF
CDR3nt: TGTGCCAGCAGCTTAGAGGGGGGGACAGGGAAAACTGAAGCTTTCTTT

v_gene: TRBV9
j_gene: TRBJ1-1
d_gene: TRBD1
len: 16
abundance: NA
CDR3aa: CASSPPRNRGNTEAFF
CDR3nt: TGTGCCAGCAGCCCCCCCCGGAACAGGGGGAACACTGAAGCTTTCTTT

v_gene: TRBV7-7
j_gene: TRBJ2-5
d_gene: NA
len: 14
abundance: NA
CDR3aa: CASSLSAGEETQYF
CDR3nt: TGTGCCAGCAGCTTGTCCGCCGGAGAAGAGACCCAGTACTTC

v_gene: TRBV12-3/TRBV12-4
j_gene: TRBJ1-5
d_gene: NA
len: 13
abundance: NA
CDR3aa: CASSGGRVQPQHF
CDR3nt: TGTGCCAGCAGTGGGGGGAGGGTTCAGCCCCAGCATTTT